This record covers a single T cell receptor (beta chain). Its target is unknown. Time point given: week 5, during vaccination. In every dose of vaccine, 300 ug of mutant IDH1 20-mer peptide was given alongside topical imiquimod. This specimen comes from a study of a mutant IDH1 vaccine in newly diagnosed glioma. Overall study: All eight of the vaccinations patients received fell in weeks 1, 3, 5, 7, 11, 15, 19 and 23. Treated patients, averaging around 40 years, were about 62% male and about 40% female.

Data came from immunoSEQ multiplex PCR; TCRdb stores just in-frame clones and leaves some out. The sample lists about 75,000 clones, about 91% occurring once. The length of the CDR3 is 14 residues. CDR1 is SGHVS, CDR2 FQNEAQ, per germline. V trimming: 1 base; J trimming: 13 bases; junction bases outside the gene matches: 8. Points from the study as a whole: Pseudoprogression seemingly bore no relation to changes in top peripheral T cell clonotypes.

The TCR originated in a woman in her forties or fifties with glioma. The V and J genes are TRBV7-8 and TRBJ1-4; 8 bases map to TRBD1. This specimen was PBMCs, taken from a glioma patient whose treatment included an IDH1 peptide vaccine. The CDR3 DNA is TGTGCCAGCAGCTTAGAGCAGGGGGCAGCGGCACTGTTTTTT. Encoded protein: CASSLEQGAAALFF.